This T cell receptor (beta chain) is drawn from a study of blood T cell repertoires in COVID-19. Overall study context: Acute-phase and convalescent COVID-19 samples originated in the United States, Italy and Spain. T cells, B-cell-depleted T cells, or PBMCs provided the cDNA or gDNA that served as material.

Generated by immunoSEQ multiplex PCR, the TCRdb table keeps only in-frame clones and is missing some. The sample lists 220,000 or so clones; 84% were seen once. The length of the CDR3 is 18 residues. Germline values: CDR1 SGHTA, CDR2 FQGNSA. Trimming took 5 bases from V and 6 from J; bases not matched to a gene: 14. The specimen was peripheral blood. The chain carries TRBV7-2 and TRBJ2-1; 12 bases line up with TRBD2. This TCR was sampled from a man younger than 45 with active or convalescent COVID-19. CDR3 coding DNA: TGTGCCAGCAGCCCGTACCCCGGGACTAGCGGGTTGGTCAATGAGCAGTTCTTC. Protein product: CASSPYPGTSGLVNEQFF.